This T cell receptor beta chain appears in the sequencing data of a study of cytomegalovirus exposure and HLA in healthy donors (dated by TCRdb to 2017 to 2019). General notes on the study: An earlier analysis of fewer than 750 of the donors reported about 300 Gb of sequence data and about 120 million unique TCR beta sequences obtained from some 200 million T cells. About 300 gigabases of sequencing data and approximately 80 million unique TCR sequences were included in an early release covering about 700 HLA-typed donors. Of the roughly 420 genotyped donors, 65% to 90% were placed in the genetic ancestry cluster associated with self-reported Caucasian donors. The study was designed to test whether signatures of past pathogen exposure could be identified by cataloging public T cell receptors. Using immunosequencing, the study profiled T cell repertoires from 550 to 750 subjects and related those repertoires to cytomegalovirus serostatus. A separate validation cohort of about 110 different subjects was used in addition to the roughly 720-subject first cohort. The study combined high-throughput TCR immunosequencing, statistical association of individual TCRs with disease status, and machine learning to predict cytomegalovirus infection status. In a later analysis, previously published TCR beta repertoires from more than 500 donors were re-analyzed and high-resolution HLA genotyping was added so that TCR occurrence patterns could be studied. In the later analysis, no new phenotypic data were used to find candidate immune exposures; instead, reliance was placed on TCR beta sequences and their occurrence across donors. An earlier analysis of around 540 of the donors applied high-throughput TCR beta sequencing to assess whether each TCR beta V gene segment acted as functional or pseudogenic. Donor age, sex, ethnicity and CMV serostatus were collected together with the repertoire data. In a later genetic analysis, genome-wide SNP genotypes for about three fifths of the 666 donors were used, and that subset was treated as a discovery cohort. All discovery cohort repertoires had been generated on a single sequencing platform. HLA typing included class I and class II loci at four-digit resolution. The number of typed donors differed by locus: about 620-640 for A, B, C, DRB1 and DQB1; 522 for DQA1; roughly 600 for DPA1; and around 450 for DPB1. A handful of DR-DQ haplotypes were handled as single units for association and clustering because linkage in the cohort was strong. On average, over 200,000 unique TCR beta nucleotide sequences were sequenced per donor among some 420 genotyped donors of the cohort, with around 19% of those sequences being non-productive.

Study-level results and caveats: In a later analysis, the rate of TCR association differed among HLA loci, with DRB1 alleles having the most associated TCRs and HLA-C alleles having the fewest. Compared with equally common non-associated chains, HLA-associated TCR beta chains in a later analysis were more clonally expanded and had lower generation probabilities. In a later genetic analysis, fewer N-insertions in productive TCRs were reported among donors in an Asian-associated ancestry cluster than the roughly 670-donor mean. Specific HLA alleles were associated with 16,951 TCR beta sequences at a false discovery rate of 0.05 in a later analysis. Broadly in line with IMGT annotations, most TCR beta V segments showed up in productive rearrangements about 87% or about 30% of the time in an earlier analysis of roughly 590 of the donors. Because some donors lacked HLA typing at each locus, the association tests relied only on the typed subset. In both the original and validation cohorts, the classifier was reported to diagnose cytomegalovirus status with high specificity and sensitivity. Correlated functional status among segregating V segments might reflect linkage disequilibrium, but an unknown experimental factor could not be ruled out. A later analysis reported that several top co-occurrence clusters appeared linked to parvovirus B19, influenza, CMV and Epstein-Barr virus. The earlier analysis of 587 of the donors excluded roughly 17 rarely observed V segments, including chromosome 9 orphons, because counts were too low. A later genetic analysis associated a missense DCLRE1C variant with V-gene and J-gene trimming of TCR beta chains, and an independent cohort replicated the association. It was suggested by the authors that the approach could potentially be generalized to other disease states and immunological phenotypes. While some public TCRs were present in many individuals, most TCR sequences turned up only very rarely across donors. The only immune exposure information available for the cohort was CMV serostatus. When HLA alleles, especially DR and DQ, strongly co-occurred, TCR associations were difficult to assign to individual alleles. The sequencing pipeline was judged likely to have produced a cluster of highly shared sequence variants as a technical artifact. Sequencing depth was assumed to be roughly uniform across donors in the presence/absence analyses, though that assumption may not hold. This cohort had only TCR beta chains sequenced, and the lack of alpha or paired-chain data limited which features could be detected. In vitro tests confirmed that a few of the cytomegalovirus-associated TCR beta chains recognize cytomegalovirus antigens. The study gave a list of 150 to 200 TCR beta chains associated with cytomegalovirus. Most CMV-associated TCR beta chains appeared to be HLA-restricted in a later analysis, and the HLA associations seemed to be driven largely by CMV exposure. A further reported finding was that TCR beta sequences accurately predicted the HLA-A and HLA-B alleles for most subjects in the first cohort.

Comment on this clone: The specificity of this receptor is unknown. Base qualities are not at hand, and no much larger clone is one base apart.

The cohort was made up of roughly 670 healthy bone marrow donors. Cohort members were all nominally healthy when sampled, although unrecorded immune exposures were likely present. The donor was CMV seronegative and belonged to the group of approximately 320 seronegative cohort members. A peripheral blood sample was provided by each donor, and peripheral blood mononuclear cells were used for TCR beta sequencing. The Qiagen DNeasy Blood Extraction Kit was used to extract genomic DNA from the blood cell samples. Library preparation was by the immunoSEQ multiplex PCR assay. For the multiplex PCR, a mixture combining 60 forward primers for TCR Vbeta segments and 13 reverse primers for TCR Jbeta segments was used. A multiplex PCR assay on genomic DNA amplified the CDR3 region of rearranged TCR beta genes. The amplified TCR beta libraries were sequenced on the Illumina HiSeq System as 87-base-pair reads. On the study's bioinformatics: A later analysis counted approximately 76 million unique TCR beta chains across the 550 to 700 repertoires, and roughly 9.9 million of these chains were shared by at least two donors. Raw reads were error-corrected and collapsed into unique sequences by a nearest-neighbor algorithm in which closely related sequences were merged to remove PCR and sequencing errors. Alignment of CDR3 sequences to IMGT reference sequences was used to assign V, D and J gene segments. For a sequence to be retained, a match of at least six nucleotides was required to both a V gene segment and a J gene segment. A rearrangement counted as productive if the CDR3 had no stop codons and remained in frame with V and J, and every other rearrangement counted as non-productive. CDR3 was defined according to IMGT convention as the region running from the second conserved V-encoded cysteine to the conserved J-encoded phenylalanine. The earlier analysis of about 590 of the donors excluded sequences that lacked an unambiguous match to a single V gene segment. An earlier analysis of a few hundred of the donors called V segments functional above 56.7% productive rearrangements and segregating when the between-donor standard deviation exceeded 5%. A statistical classification framework was built for diagnosing cytomegalovirus status from the catalog of TCR beta chain sequences. A later analysis assigned V and J genes by comparing TCR nucleotide sequences with IMGT/GENE-DB human TR gene sequences. A later analysis assigned CDR3 sequences and most-parsimonious VDJ recombination scenarios with the TCRdist pipeline. A later analysis defined each TCR beta chain by its CDR3 amino acid sequence plus V-gene family, and excluded reads lacking a unique V-gene family. A later analysis removed 592 highly shared, low-generation-probability nucleotide sequences to deal with suspected cross-contamination and a sequencing artifact. A later analysis calculated a clonal expansion index for each public chain from normalized within-repertoire ranks of inferred template counts. In a later analysis, generation probabilities were computed with a VDJ recombination model fitted to out-of-frame rearrangements, and the resulting probabilities were checked against IGoR. Hypergeometric tests were used in a later analysis to score TCR-TCR, TCR-HLA and TCR-CMV co-occurrence, with a repertoire-size bias correction applied to the TCR pairs. False discovery rates were estimated in a later analysis by permuting HLA or CMV assignments 20 times. A later analysis grouped co-occurring TCRs with DBSCAN, adding TCRdist sequence similarity when clustering within HLA-allele-positive subsets. Repertoires with fewer than 30,000 or more than 120,000 public chains were left out of co-occurrence clustering, as were five repertoires with anomalous nucleotide sharing. In TCRdb, the immuneACCESS table is reduced to in-frame sequences with V and J assigned. These tables do not hold every clone; where another copy was compared, an unresolved V gene accounts for under half, and the others remain unexplained. The V and J calls and the clone size are those of that table, but D and trimming were determined from the DNA. The table for this sample lists 100,000 to 150,000 clones; around 84% of them were counted only once. The top ten hold less than 3.5% of the sample.

This TCR was sampled from a man over 45 in good health and CMV-seronegative. Sequenced: PBMCs.

The DNA reads as follows: TGTGCCAGCAGCCCTGGACAGGGGGCTAGCGAGCAGTACTTC. This yields the protein CASSPGQGASEQYF. The chain couples TRBV5-4 to TRBJ2-7, with TRBD1 matching 11 junction bases. Reading the germline V gene (reference sequence) gives CDR1 SGHNT and CDR2 YYREEE. V has 4 bases trimmed and J has 6 bases trimmed; junction bases matching no gene number 6. Spanning cysteine to phenylalanine, the CDR3 consists of 14 amino acids. The only DNA kept is the CDR3, 42 bases in frame from the first base.